The clone carrying this T cell receptor beta chain was recorded a few times. Its antigen is not identified. TCRdb recomputed calls from the 5' RACE reads with MiXCR, one row per CDR3 protein. The sample yields tens of thousands of distinct CDR3 sequences, 9.3% seen once. These data belong to a study of T-cell memory formation after mild COVID-19. General observations from the study: Memory sampled before infection contained some responding clones, suggesting cross-reactive memory joined.

Germline V CDR1 and CDR2: MNHEY, SVGEGT. This CDR3 comprises 17 residues. V was shortened by 2 bases and J by 0 bases, with 16 bases between the two germline ends. Sequencing was done on a sample of PBMCs or a T cell subset sorted from them (not recorded which). V and J are TRBV6-2 or TRBV6-3 and TRBJ1-1, with D possibly being TRBD1 (5 bases). This TCR was recovered from an adult woman who had mild COVID-19 (a few samples of this study predate the infection). Cell type and time point are not known. The chain's CDR3 is CASSYPRTSSLNTEAFF. CDR3 bases: TGTGCCAGCAGTTACCCTAGGACATCTTCTTTGAACACTGAAGCTTTCTTT.